This T cell receptor beta chain was documented in a study of T cell changes during pregnancy in multiple sclerosis (dated by TCRdb to about 2019). Regarding the study in general: Changes in the T cell repertoire over the course of pregnancy were examined in this study in women with multiple sclerosis.

After removal of 5 bases from V and 5 bases from J, the junction retains 5 bases not matched to a gene. The CDR3 goes from the cysteine to the phenylalanine over 15 residues. The kept DNA is CDR3 alone, 45 bases in frame from the first base. The CDR1 and CDR2 encoded by the germline V gene are SGHTA and FQGTGA. This clone was detected once. What antigen it recognizes has not been identified. The record has no base qualities; no much larger clone is one base away. Libraries came from the immunoSEQ multiplex PCR assay. TCRdb mirrors the immuneACCESS table, restricted to in-frame sequences. Some clones are absent from its copies; in checked studies, under half trace to an unresolved V gene, and the reason for the others is unknown. This sample comprises tens of thousands of clones, over 80% of them detected only once. Clones ranked in the top ten supply 1% of the sample.

The starting material was peripheral blood, obtained in the first trimester of pregnancy. The chain links TRBV7-3 with TRBJ2-2; TRBD1 aligns with 10 central bases. The TCR was taken from a female donor with multiple sclerosis, enrolled in a pregnancy study. The bases read TGTGCCAGCAGCCTCCGACAGGGGGCAACCGGGGAGCTGTTTTTT. This codes for CASSLRQGATGELFF.